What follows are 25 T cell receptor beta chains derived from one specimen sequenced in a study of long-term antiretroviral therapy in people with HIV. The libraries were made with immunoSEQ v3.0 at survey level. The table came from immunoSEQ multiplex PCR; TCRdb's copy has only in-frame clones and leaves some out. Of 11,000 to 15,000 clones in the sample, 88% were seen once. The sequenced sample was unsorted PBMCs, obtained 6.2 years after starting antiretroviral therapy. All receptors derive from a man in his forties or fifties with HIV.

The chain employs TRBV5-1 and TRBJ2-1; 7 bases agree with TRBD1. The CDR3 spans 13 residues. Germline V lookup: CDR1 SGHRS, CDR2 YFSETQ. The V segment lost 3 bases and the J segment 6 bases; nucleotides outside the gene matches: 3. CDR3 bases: TGCGCCAGCAGCTACCGGGACAGCAATGAGCAGTTCTTC. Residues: CASSYRDSNEQFF.

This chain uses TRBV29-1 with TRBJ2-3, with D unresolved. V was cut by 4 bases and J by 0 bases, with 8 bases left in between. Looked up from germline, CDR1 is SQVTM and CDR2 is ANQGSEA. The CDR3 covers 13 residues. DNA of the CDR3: TGCAGCGTTGTCGACCAAAGCACAGATACGCAGTATTTT. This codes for CSVVDQSTDTQYF.

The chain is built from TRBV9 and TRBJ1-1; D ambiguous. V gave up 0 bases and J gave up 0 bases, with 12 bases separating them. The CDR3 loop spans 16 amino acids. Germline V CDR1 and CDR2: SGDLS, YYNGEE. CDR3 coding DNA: TGTGCCAGCAGCGTAGAGCCCAGGACCTTGAACACTGAAGCTTTCTTT. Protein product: CASSVEPRTLNTEAFF.

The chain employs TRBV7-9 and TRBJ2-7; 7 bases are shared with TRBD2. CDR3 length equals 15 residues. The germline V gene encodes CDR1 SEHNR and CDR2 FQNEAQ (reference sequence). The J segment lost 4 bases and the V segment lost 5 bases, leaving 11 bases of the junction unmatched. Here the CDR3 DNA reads TGTGCCAGCAGCCCCCTAGCGGAAATCAGATACGAGCAGTACTTC. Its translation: CASSPLAEIRYEQYF.

The CDR3 loop reads CASSKVGRANTEAFF. CDR3 DNA: TGTGCCAGTAGTAAGGTCGGCAGGGCGAACACTGAAGCTTTCTTT. The V gene is TRBV19, the J gene TRBJ1-1; D might be TRBD1 (5 bases). Trimming shortened V by 4 bases and J by 1 base, and 13 bases separated the two germline ends. The CDR3 covers 15 residues. The germline V gene has CDR1 LNHDA and CDR2 SQIVND (reference sequence).

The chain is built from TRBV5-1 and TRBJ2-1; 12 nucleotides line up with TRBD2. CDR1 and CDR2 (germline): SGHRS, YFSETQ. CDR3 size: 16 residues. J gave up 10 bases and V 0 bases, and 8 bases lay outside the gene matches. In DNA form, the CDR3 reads TGCGCCAGCAGCTTGGAACTAGCGGGAGGTGCACAGGAGCAGTTCTTC. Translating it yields CASSLELAGGAQEQFF.

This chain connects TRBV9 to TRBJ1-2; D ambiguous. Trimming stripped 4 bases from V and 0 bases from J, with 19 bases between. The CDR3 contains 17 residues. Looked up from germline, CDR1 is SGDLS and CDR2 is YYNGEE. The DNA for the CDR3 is TGTGCCAGCAGCCATTATGAGCATGGAACATCTAACTATGGCTACACCTTC. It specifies CASSHYEHGTSNYGYTF.

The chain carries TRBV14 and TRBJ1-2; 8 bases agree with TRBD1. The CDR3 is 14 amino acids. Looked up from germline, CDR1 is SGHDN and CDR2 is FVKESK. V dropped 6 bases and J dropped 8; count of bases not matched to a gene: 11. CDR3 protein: CASSLGQGRTGYTF. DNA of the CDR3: TGTGCCAGCAGTCTTGGACAGGGAAGAACCGGCTACACCTTC.

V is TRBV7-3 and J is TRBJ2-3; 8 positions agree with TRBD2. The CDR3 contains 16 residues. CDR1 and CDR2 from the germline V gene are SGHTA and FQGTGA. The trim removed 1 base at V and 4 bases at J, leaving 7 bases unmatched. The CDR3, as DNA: TGTGCCAGCAGCTTAATAAGCGGGAGCGGTGCAGATACGCAGTATTTT. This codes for CASSLISGSGADTQYF.

The CDR3 DNA reads TGTGCCAGCAGCTTAGCAGGGGGGACCGGGGAGCTGTTTTTT. Translation gives CASSLAGGTGELFF. The V gene is TRBV7-9, the J gene TRBJ2-2, with D perhaps given as TRBD1 or TRBD2 (6 bases each). Germline V lookup: CDR1 SEHNR, CDR2 FQNEAQ (reference sequence). The CDR3 is 14 amino acids. The V gene lost 0 bases and the J gene lost 5 bases, with 7 bases spanning the gap.

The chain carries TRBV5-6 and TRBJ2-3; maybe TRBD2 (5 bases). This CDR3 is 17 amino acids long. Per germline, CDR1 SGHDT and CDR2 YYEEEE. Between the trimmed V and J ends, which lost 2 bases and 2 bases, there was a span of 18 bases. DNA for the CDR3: TGTGCCAGCAGCTTTTTGGTAGCGTCCTATAACACAGATACGCAGTATTTT. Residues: CASSFLVASYNTDTQYF.

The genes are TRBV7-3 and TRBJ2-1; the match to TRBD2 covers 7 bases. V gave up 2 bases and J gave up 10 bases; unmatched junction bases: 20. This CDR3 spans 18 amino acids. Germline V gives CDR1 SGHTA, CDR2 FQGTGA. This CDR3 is CASSLGGVGAVGNKEQFF. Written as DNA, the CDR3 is TGTGCCAGCAGCTTAGGGGGGGTCGGGGCTGTGGGCAATAAGGAGCAGTTCTTC.

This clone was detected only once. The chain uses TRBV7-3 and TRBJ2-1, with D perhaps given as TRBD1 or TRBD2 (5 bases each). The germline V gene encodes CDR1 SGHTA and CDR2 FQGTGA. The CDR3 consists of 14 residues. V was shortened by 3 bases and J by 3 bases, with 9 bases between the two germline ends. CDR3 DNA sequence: TGTGCCAGCAGCTTTGGGACGCACTACAATGAGCAGTTCTTC. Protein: CASSFGTHYNEQFF. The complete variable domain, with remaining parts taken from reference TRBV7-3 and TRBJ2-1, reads GAGVSQTPSNKVTEKGKYVELRCDPISGHTALYWYRQSLGQGPEFLIYFQGTGAADDSGLPNDRFFAVRPEGSVSTLKIQRTERGDSAVYLCASSFGTHYNEQFFGPGTRLTVL.

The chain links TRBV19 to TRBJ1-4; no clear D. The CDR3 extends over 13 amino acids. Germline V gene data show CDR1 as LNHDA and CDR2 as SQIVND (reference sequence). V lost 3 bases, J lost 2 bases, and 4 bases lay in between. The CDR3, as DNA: TGTGCCAGTAGTATTGTTACTAATGAAAAACTGTTTTTT. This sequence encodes CASSIVTNEKLFF.

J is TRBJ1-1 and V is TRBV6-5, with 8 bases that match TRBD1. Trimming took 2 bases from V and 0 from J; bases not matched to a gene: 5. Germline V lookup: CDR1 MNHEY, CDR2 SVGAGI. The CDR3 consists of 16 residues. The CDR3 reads CASSYRGDRMNTEAFF. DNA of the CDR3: TGTGCCAGCAGTTACCGGGGGGACAGGATGAACACTGAAGCTTTCTTT.

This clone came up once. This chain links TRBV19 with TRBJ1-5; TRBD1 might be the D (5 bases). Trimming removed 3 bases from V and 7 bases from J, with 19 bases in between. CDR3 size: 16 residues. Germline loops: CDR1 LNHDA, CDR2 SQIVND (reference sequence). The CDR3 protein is CASSMGRGREGQPQHF. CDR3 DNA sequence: TGTGCCAGTAGTATGGGACGGGGCAGGGAGGGCCAGCCCCAGCATTTT.

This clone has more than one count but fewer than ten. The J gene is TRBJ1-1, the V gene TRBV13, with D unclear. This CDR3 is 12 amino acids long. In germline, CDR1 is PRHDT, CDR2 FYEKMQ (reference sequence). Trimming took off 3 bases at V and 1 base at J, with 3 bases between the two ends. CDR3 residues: CASSFPNTEAFF. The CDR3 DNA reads TGTGCCAGCAGCTTTCCGAACACTGAAGCTTTCTTT.

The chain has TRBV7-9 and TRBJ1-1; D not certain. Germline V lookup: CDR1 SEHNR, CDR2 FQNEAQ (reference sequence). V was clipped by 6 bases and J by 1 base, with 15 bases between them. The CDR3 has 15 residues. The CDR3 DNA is TGTGCCAGCAGACCCACGACTTCGGAGAACACTGAAGCTTTCTTT. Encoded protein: CASRPTTSENTEAFF. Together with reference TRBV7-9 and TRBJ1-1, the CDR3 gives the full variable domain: DTGVSQNPRHKITKRGQNVTFRCDPISEHNRLYWYRQTLGQGPEFLTYFQNEAQLEKSRLLSDRFSAERPKGSFSTLEIQRTEQGDSAMYLCASRPTTSENTEAFFGQGTRLTVV.

The CDR3 loop is CASSLEKGGSYNSPLHF. CDR3 DNA sequence: TGCGCCAGCAGCTTGGAAAAGGGCGGGTCCTATAATTCACCCCTCCACTTT. This chain joins TRBV5-1 and TRBJ1-6, with D uncertain. The germline gives CDR1 SGHRS, CDR2 YFSETQ. The CDR3 runs to 17 residues. Trimming stripped 0 bases from V and 1 base from J, with 11 bases between.

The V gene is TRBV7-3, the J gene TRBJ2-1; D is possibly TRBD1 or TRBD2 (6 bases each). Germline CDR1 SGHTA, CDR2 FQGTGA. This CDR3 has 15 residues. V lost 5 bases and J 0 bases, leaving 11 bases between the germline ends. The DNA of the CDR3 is TGTGCCAGCAGCCCAAGGGGGGACTCCTACAATGAGCAGTTCTTC. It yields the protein CASSPRGDSYNEQFF.

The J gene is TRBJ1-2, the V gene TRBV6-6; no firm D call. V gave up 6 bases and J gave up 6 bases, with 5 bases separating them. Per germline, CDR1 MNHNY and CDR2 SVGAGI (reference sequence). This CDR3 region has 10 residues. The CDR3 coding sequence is TGTGCCAGCAGCCGGAATGGCTACACCTTC. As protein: CASSRNGYTF.

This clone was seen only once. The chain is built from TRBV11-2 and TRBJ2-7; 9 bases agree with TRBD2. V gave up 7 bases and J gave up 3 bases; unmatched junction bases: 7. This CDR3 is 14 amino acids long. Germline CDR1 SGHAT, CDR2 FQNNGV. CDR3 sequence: CASKLGREGYEQYF. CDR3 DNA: TGTGCCAGCAAACTTGGGCGGGAGGGCTACGAGCAGTACTTC.

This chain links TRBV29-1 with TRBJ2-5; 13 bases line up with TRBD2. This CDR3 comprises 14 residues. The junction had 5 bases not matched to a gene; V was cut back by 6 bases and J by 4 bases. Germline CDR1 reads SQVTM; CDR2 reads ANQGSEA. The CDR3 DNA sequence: TGCAGCGTGGCCGGGACTAGCGGGATAGAGACCCAGTACTTC. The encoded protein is CSVAGTSGIETQYF. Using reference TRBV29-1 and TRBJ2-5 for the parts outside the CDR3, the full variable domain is SAVISQKPSRDICQRGTSLTIQCQVDSQVTMMFWYRQQPGQSLTLIATANQGSEATYESGFVIDKFPISRPNLTFSTLTVSNMSPEDSSIYLCSVAGTSGIETQYFGPGTRLLVL.

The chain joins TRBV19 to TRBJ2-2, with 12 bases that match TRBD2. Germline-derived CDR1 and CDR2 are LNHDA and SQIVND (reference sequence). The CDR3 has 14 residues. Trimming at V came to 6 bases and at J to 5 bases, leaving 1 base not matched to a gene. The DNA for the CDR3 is TGTGCCAGTAGGACTAGCGGGAGAACCGGGGAGCTGTTTTTT. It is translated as CASRTSGRTGELFF.

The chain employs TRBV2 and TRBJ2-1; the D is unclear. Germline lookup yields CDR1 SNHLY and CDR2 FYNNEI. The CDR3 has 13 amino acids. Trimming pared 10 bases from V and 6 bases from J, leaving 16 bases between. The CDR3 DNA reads TGTGCCACTCTCCGGGCCACTGGCAATGAGCAGTTCTTC. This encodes CATLRATGNEQFF.